This record covers a single T cell receptor (beta chain). Its specific antigen is unknown. One base away there is no much larger clone; base qualities are not given. TCRbeta CDR3 regions were amplified from genomic DNA by means of the immunoSEQ Assay, a bias-controlled multiplex PCR. In the source study's methods: Within the assay, amplification of reference gene primers was used to estimate how many nucleated cells each sample contained. Sequence reads were collapsed and filtered to measure the absolute abundance of every unique TCRbeta CDR3 rearrangement. For each sample, productive Simpson clonality was calculated by taking the square root of Simpson's diversity index across productive rearrangements. The immuneACCESS repertoire file appears here via TCRdb, limited to in-frame rearrangements. These files lack a portion of the clones; in checked studies, under half of the deficit traces to unresolved V genes, and the cause of the others is not known. V and J calls and clone size come straight from that table; D and trimming were deduced from the DNA. The sample table lists 30,000 to 40,000 clones, about 85% of them with a count of one. 15% to 20% of the sample is in the top ten clones.

This specimen comes from a study of blood T cell repertoires in COVID-19 (dated by TCRdb to about 2020). Looking at the study overall: Samples from collaborators originated in the United States, Italy and Spain and spanned both the acute and convalescent phases of COVID-19. Deeply sampled blood TCRbeta repertoires from subjects exposed to, actively infected with, or recovered from COVID-19 were included in the dataset. The prospective study material was composed of cDNA or gDNA derived from T cells, B-cell-depleted T cells, or PBMCs. Samples came from the ongoing ImmuneRACE study (first 160 participants) plus 1,254 subjects from 6 global collaborators. The repertoires were made available in a free public database intended to serve as a resource for research on the immune response to SARS-CoV-2. Nearly every sample came with metadata listing a de-identified subject ID, COVID-19 status, age in years and sex. Where available, HLA class I and class II types were obtained from metadata supplied by the sample provider rather than from assay-based typing. On the study overall, not on this receptor specifically: How much clinical and demographic metadata was included differed by source and by participant, and the metadata was provided uncurated.

The CDR1 and CDR2 encoded by the germline V gene are MNHEY and SVGAGI. Ends trimmed: V by 5 bases, J by 3 bases; bases unmatched to a gene: 3. The CDR3 has 13 amino acids, counting the end cysteine and phenylalanine. Only CDR3 DNA remains: 39 bases, in frame from the first base. Whole blood was collected in K2EDTA tubes by collaborating institutions according to the institutions' own protocols. Collaborator samples were shipped for TCRbeta analysis as frozen whole blood, isolated PBMCs, or DNA extracted from either sample type. The material sequenced was peripheral blood. Rearrangement joined TRBV6-5 to TRBJ1-2, with 7 bases matching TRBD1. The TCR comes from a woman in her fifties or sixties with active COVID-19. This receptor carries the CDR3 CASSRQGDYGYTF. The nucleotides are TGTGCCAGCAGTAGACAGGGAGACTATGGCTACACCTTC.